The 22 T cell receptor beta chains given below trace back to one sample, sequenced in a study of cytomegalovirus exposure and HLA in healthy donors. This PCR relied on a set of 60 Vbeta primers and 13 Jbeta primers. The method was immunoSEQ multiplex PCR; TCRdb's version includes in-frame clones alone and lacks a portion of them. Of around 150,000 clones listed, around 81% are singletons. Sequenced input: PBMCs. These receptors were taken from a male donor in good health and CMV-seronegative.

CDR3 nucleotides: TGCGCCAGCAGCCGTTGGGGGCGTACCGAGACCCAGTACTTC. This encodes CASSRWGRTETQYF. V gene TRBV5-1 combines with J gene TRBJ2-5; D may be TRBD1 (6 bases). Germline CDR1 and CDR2: SGHRS and YFSETQ. CDR3 length: 14 residues. With 4 bases removed from V and 5 bases from J, the gap between germline ends came to 15 bases. The whole variable domain, remainder taken from reference TRBV5-1 and TRBJ2-5, is KAGVTQTPRYLIKTRGQQVTLSCSPISGHRSVSWYQQTPGQGLQFLFEYFSETQRNKGNFPGRFSGRQFSNSRSEMNVSTLELGDSALYLCASSRWGRTETQYFGPGTRLLVL.

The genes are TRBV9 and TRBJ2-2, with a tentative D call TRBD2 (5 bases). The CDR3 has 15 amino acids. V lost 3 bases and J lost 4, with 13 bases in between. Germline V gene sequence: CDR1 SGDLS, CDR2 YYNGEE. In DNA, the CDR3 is TGTGCCAGCAGCGCTATAACTAGTTCCACCGGGGAGCTGTTTTTT. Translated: CASSAITSSTGELFF.

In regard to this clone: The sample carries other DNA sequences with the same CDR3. The CDR3 DNA is TGCGCCAGCAGCTTGGGGGGCCTTTCCCCCTACGAGCAGTACTTC. Translated, it gives CASSLGGLSPYEQYF. The chain employs TRBV5-1 and TRBJ2-7; D may be TRBD1 (5 bases). This CDR3 has 15 amino acids. Germline V gene lookup returns CDR1 SGHRS and CDR2 YFSETQ. Trimming removed 0 bases at V and 2 bases at J, with 12 bases between.

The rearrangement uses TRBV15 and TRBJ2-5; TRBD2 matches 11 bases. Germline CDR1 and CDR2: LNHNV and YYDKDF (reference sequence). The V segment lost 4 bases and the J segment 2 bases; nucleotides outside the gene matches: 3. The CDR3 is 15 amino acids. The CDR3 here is CATSTLAGAQETQYF. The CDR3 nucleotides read TGTGCCACCAGCACACTAGCGGGAGCACAAGAGACCCAGTACTTC. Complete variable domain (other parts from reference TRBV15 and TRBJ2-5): DAMVIQNPRYQVTQFGKPVTLSCSQTLNHNVMYWYQQKSSQAPKLLFHYYDKDFNNEADTPDNFQSRRPNTSFCFLDIRSPGLGDTAMYLCATSTLAGAQETQYFGPGTRLLVL.

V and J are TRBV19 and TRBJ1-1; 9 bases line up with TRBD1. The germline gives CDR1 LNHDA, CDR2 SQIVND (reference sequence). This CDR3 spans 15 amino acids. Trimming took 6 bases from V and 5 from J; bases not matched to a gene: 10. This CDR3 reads CASRDRGSVRTEAFF. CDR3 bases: TGTGCCAGTAGAGACAGGGGGTCGGTGAGGACTGAAGCTTTCTTT.

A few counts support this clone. CDR3 in amino acids: CSVEDWAGMNTEAFF. The CDR3 DNA reads as TGCAGCGTTGAAGATTGGGCAGGGATGAACACTGAAGCTTTCTTT. The chain uses TRBV29-1 and TRBJ1-1, with D maybe TRBD1 (5 bases). The CDR3 extends over 15 amino acids. Germline V lookup: CDR1 SQVTM, CDR2 ANQGSEA. V was pared by 0 bases and J by 0 bases, with 11 bases between.

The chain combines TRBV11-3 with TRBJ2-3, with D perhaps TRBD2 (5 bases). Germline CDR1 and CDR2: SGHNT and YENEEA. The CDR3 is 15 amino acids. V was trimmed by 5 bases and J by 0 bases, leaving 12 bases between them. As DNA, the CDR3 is TGTGCCAGCAGCGCGAATAGCGTCAGCACAGATACGCAGTATTTT. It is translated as CASSANSVSTDTQYF.

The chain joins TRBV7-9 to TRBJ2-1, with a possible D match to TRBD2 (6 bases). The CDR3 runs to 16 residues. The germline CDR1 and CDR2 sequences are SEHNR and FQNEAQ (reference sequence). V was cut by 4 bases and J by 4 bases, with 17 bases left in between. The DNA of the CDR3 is TGTGCCAGCAGCTCACAAGACGGGGCGGGATACAATGAGCAGTTCTTC. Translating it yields CASSSQDGAGYNEQFF.

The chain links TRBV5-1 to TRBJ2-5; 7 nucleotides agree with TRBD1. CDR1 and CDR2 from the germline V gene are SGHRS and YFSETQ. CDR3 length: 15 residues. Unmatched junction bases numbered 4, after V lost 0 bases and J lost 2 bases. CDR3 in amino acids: CASSLAGQLQETQYF. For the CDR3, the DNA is TGCGCCAGCAGCTTGGCGGGACAGCTGCAAGAGACCCAGTACTTC.

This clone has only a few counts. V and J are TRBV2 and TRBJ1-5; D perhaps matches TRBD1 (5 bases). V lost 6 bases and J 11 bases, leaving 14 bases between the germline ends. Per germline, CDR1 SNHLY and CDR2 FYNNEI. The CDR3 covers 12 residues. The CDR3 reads CASRGVLLAQHF. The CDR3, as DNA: TGTGCCAGCAGAGGGGTCCTTTTAGCCCAGCATTTT.

For the CDR3, the DNA is TGCGCCAGCAGCAAAACCGGGACTAGCGGGACTCCCTACAATGAGCAGTTCTTC. As protein: CASSKTGTSGTPYNEQFF. The chain is built from TRBV5-1 and TRBJ2-1, with 13 positions matching TRBD2. V was pared by 4 bases and J by 2 bases, with 9 bases of the junction left unmatched. This CDR3 region has 18 residues. Germline V CDR1 and CDR2: SGHRS, YFSETQ.

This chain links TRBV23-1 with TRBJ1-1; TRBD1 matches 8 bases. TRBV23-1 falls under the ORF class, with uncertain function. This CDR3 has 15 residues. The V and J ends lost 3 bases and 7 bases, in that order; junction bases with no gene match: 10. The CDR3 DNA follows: TGCGCCAGCAGTCACTTACAGGGGGGAGTACGTGAAGCTTTCTTT. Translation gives CASSHLQGGVREAFF.

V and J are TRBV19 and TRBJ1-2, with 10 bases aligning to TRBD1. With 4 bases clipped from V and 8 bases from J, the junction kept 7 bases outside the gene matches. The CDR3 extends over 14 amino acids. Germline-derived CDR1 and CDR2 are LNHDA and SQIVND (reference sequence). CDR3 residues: CASSTRDRGRGYTF. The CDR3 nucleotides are TGTGCCAGTAGTACTCGGGACAGGGGCCGGGGCTACACCTTC.

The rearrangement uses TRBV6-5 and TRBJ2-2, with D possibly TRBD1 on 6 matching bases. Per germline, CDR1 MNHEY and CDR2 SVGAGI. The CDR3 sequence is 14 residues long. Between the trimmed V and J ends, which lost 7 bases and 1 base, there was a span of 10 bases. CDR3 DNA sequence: TGTGCCAGCATTAGGGGGTGGAACACCGGGGAGCTGTTTTTT. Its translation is CASIRGWNTGELFF.

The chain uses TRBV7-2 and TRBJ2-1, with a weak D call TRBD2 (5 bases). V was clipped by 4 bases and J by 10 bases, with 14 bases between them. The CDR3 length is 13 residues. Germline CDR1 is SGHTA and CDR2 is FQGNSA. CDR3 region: CASSWTGMGEQFF. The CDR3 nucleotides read TGTGCCAGCAGCTGGACCGGGATGGGCGAGCAGTTCTTC.

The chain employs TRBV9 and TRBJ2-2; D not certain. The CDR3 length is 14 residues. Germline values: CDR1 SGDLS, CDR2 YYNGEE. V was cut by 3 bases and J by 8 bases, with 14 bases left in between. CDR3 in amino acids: CASSATSNAGELFF. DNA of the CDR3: TGTGCCAGCAGCGCGACAAGCAATGCAGGGGAGCTGTTTTTT.

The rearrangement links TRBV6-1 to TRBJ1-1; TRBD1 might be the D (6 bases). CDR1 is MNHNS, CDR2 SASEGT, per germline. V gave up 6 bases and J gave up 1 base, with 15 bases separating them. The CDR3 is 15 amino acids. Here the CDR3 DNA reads TGTGCCAGCAGGCTCGACAGGTCAGGGAACACTGAAGCTTTCTTT. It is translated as CASRLDRSGNTEAFF.

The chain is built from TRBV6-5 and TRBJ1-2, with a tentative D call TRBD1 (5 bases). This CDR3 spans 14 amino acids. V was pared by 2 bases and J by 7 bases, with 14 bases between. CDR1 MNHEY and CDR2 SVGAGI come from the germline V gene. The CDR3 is CASSYGGRVGGYTF. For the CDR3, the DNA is TGTGCCAGCAGTTACGGCGGCAGGGTTGGTGGCTACACCTTC.

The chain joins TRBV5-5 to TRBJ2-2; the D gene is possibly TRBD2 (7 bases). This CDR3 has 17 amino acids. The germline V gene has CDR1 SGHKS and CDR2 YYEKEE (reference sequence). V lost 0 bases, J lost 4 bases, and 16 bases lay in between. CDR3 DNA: TGTGCCAGCAGCTTGGAGGGGGGGGTGGTAATCACCGGGGAGCTGTTTTTT. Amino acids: CASSLEGGVVITGELFF.

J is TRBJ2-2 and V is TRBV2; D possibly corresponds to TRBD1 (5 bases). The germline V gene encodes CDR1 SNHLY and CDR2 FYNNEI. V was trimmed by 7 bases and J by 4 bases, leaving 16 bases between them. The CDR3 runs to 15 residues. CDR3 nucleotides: TGTGCCAGCATGGGAAGGGCGCAGGGCACCGGGGAGCTGTTTTTT. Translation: CASMGRAQGTGELFF.

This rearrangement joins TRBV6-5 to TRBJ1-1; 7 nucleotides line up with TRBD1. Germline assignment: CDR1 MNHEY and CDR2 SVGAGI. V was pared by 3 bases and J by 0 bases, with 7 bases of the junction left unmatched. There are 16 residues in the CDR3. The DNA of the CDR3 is TGTGCCAGCAGTTATTTGGGACAGCCTCTGAACACTGAAGCTTTCTTT. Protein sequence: CASSYLGQPLNTEAFF.

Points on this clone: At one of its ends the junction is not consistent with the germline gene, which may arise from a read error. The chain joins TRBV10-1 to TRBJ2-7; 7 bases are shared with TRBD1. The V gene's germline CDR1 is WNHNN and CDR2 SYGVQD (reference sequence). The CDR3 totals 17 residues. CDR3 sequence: CASREVYRGHPSYEQYF. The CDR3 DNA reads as TGCGCCAGCCGTGAAGTTTACAGGGGACATCCGTCCTACGAGCAGTACTTC.